Presented here are 21 T cell receptor beta chains from one specimen sequenced in a study of beta chain bispecific antibodies for T cell cancers. Findings and caveats of the study: Normal T cells contributed less of the targeted TRBV signal than the leukemia cells did.

A single record per CDR3 protein comes from TCRdb applying MiXCR to the 5' RACE reads. Of around 8,600 distinct CDR3 sequences listed, around 2.3% were seen once; the top ten hold approximately 70%. Blood mononuclear cells were expanded for two to three days using either OKT3 anti-CD3 antibody or CD3/CD28 beads. These receptors' antigens are unknown. Sequences were derived from T cells from a healthy donor cultured with Jurkat leukemia cells, sampled from a culture containing an anti-CD19 bispecific antibody. These receptor sequences come from a human donor in good health. Some clones in this sample may be carry-over from other donors' samples.

The sample holds many counts of this clonotype. V usage is TRBV11-3 and J usage is TRBJ2-2, with 8 bases lining up with TRBD1. With V trimmed by 1 base and J by 6 bases, 4 bases remained unmatched. This CDR3 has 15 residues. Looked up from germline, CDR1 is SGHNT and CDR2 is YENEEA. CDR3 DNA: TGTGCCAGCAGCTTAGTACAGGGGGAGGCCGGGGAGCTGTTTTTT. It translates to CASSLVQGEAGELFF.

V and J are TRBV11-2 and TRBJ2-5; D remains unclear. V lost 0 bases to trimming and J lost 5 bases, with 4 bases between them. The germline CDR1 and CDR2 sequences are SGHAT and FQNNGV. CDR3 size: 12 residues. The DNA for the CDR3 is TGTGCCAGCAGCTTAGATGGGGAGACCCAGTACTTC. It translates to CASSLDGETQYF.

This clonotype was picked up a small number of times. This chain joins TRBV25-1 and TRBJ2-7; D gene uncertain. Trimming removed 3 bases at V and 4 bases at J, with 7 bases between. The CDR3 runs to 12 residues. CDR1 and CDR2 (germline): MGHDK, SYGVNS. This CDR3 is CASSEGHYEQYF. CDR3 nucleotide sequence: TGTGCCAGCAGTGAGGGCCATTACGAGCAGTACTTC.

This clonotype was detected ten times or more. The chain uses TRBV5-1 and TRBJ2-5, with 8 positions matching TRBD1. V trimming: 1 base; J trimming: 2 bases; junction bases outside the gene matches: 7. Germline V lookup: CDR1 SGHRS, CDR2 YFSETQ. This CDR3 comprises 16 residues. CDR3 bases: TGCGCCAGCAGCTTGTCACCCGGGACAGGTCAAGAGACCCAGTACTTC. Its protein product is CASSLSPGTGQETQYF.

There are many counts of this clonotype. The V and J genes are TRBV15 and TRBJ2-3; D ambiguous. Trimming took 6 bases from V and 2 from J, leaving 6 bases between them. CDR1 and CDR2 (germline): LNHNV, YYDKDF (reference sequence). The CDR3 length is 12 residues. The CDR3 nucleotides are TGTGCCACCAGGGCGGACACAGATACGCAGTATTTT. Its translation: CATRADTDTQYF.

This clonotype was recorded many times. The genes are TRBV5-1 and TRBJ1-2; 7 bases are a match to TRBD1. In germline, CDR1 is SGHRS, CDR2 YFSETQ. The CDR3 covers 11 residues. J lost 5 bases, V lost 5 bases, and 0 bases had no gene match. This CDR3 is CASRQGYGYTF. In DNA, the CDR3 is TGCGCCAGCAGACAGGGGTATGGCTACACCTTC.

This clonotype was counted many times. The chain employs TRBV5-6 and TRBJ1-5, with D hard to call. The V and J ends lost 0 bases and 8 bases respectively, with 6 bases between them. Germline V gene lookup returns CDR1 SGHDT and CDR2 YYEEEE. The CDR3 is 12 residues long. The CDR3 spells CASSLGGEPQHF. The CDR3 DNA is TGTGCCAGCAGCTTGGGTGGGGAGCCCCAGCATTTT.

This clonotype was recorded at least ten times. The chain combines TRBV28 with TRBJ2-7; perhaps TRBD1 as D (6 bases). This CDR3 comprises 13 residues. Germline CDR1 and CDR2: MDHEN and SYDVKM. Trimming took off 5 bases at V and 1 base at J, with 9 bases between the two ends. The DNA of the CDR3 is TGTGCCAGCAGTACGACAGGATCCTACGAGCAGTACTTC. It yields the protein CASSTTGSYEQYF.

This clonotype is termed medium-sized. The chain has TRBV5-1 and TRBJ2-1; D ambiguous. Germline CDR1 reads SGHRS; CDR2 reads YFSETQ. Between the trimmed V and J ends, which lost 0 bases and 6 bases, there was a span of 1 base. This CDR3 has 11 residues. This chain's CDR3 is CASSLGNEQFF. The CDR3 coding sequence is TGCGCCAGCAGCTTGGGCAATGAGCAGTTCTTC.

This clonotype was counted at least ten times. The chain joins TRBV2 to TRBJ1-5; the D gene is possibly TRBD1 (5 bases). Trimming stripped 3 bases from V and 4 bases from J, with 13 bases between. CDR1 is SNHLY and CDR2 is FYNNEI in the germline V gene. The CDR3 has 15 residues. The CDR3 bases are TGTGCCAGCAGTGAGTGGCAGGGCGAGAATCAGCCCCAGCATTTT. Its translation is CASSEWQGENQPQHF.

This clonotype was recorded many times. This chain joins TRBV3-1 and TRBJ2-2; possibly TRBD2 for D (6 bases). CDR1 LGHDT and CDR2 YNNKEL come from the germline V gene (reference sequence). This CDR3 region has 17 residues. Trimming shortened V by 0 bases and J by 3 bases, and 14 bases separated the two germline ends. Here the CDR3 DNA reads TGTGCCAGCAGCCAAGAGAAAAGGCTAGCGTACACCGGGGAGCTGTTTTTT. It specifies CASSQEKRLAYTGELFF.

This clonotype appeared a few times. Compared with germline, one end of the junction differs, possibly owing to a read error. The chain employs TRBV27 and TRBJ2-7; possible D gene TRBD2, 6 bases. Germline V gives CDR1 MNHEY, CDR2 SMNVEV (reference sequence). The CDR3 length is 14 residues. CDR3 loop: CASSRFREDYEQHF. The CDR3 DNA is TGTGCCAGCAGTAGGTTCAGGGAGGACTACGAGCAGCACTTC.

In this sample, this clonotype turned up many times. This chain links TRBV5-1 with TRBJ2-2; 7 bases match TRBD1. J was trimmed by 2 bases and V by 4 bases; bases with no gene match: 8. The CDR3 is 16 residues long. CDR1 is SGHRS, CDR2 YFSETQ, per germline. The CDR3 bases are TGCGCCAGCAGCACGACCACAGGGGTTAACACCGGGGAGCTGTTTTTT. Protein sequence: CASSTTTGVNTGELFF.

Many counts were recorded for this clonotype. CDR3: CASSLGGGAPTLTDTQYF. In DNA form, the CDR3 reads TGTGCCAGCAGCTTAGGCGGGGGGGCCCCCACACTCACAGATACGCAGTATTTT. This sequence joins TRBV7-8 and TRBJ2-3; 9 bases map to TRBD2. This CDR3 has 18 amino acids. Trimming cost V 1 base and J 2 bases; bases outside gene matches: 10. Germline assignment: CDR1 SGHVS and CDR2 FQNEAQ.

At least ten counts were recorded for this clonotype. The chain is built from TRBV5-1 and TRBJ2-5; no clear D gene. Looked up from germline, CDR1 is SGHRS and CDR2 is YFSETQ. V was pared by 0 bases and J by 0 bases, with 12 bases between. The CDR3 totals 16 residues. The CDR3 bases are TGCGCCAGCAGCTTGGATCGGGTCTCGTACCAAGAGACCCAGTACTTC. Encoded protein: CASSLDRVSYQETQYF.

This clonotype was observed at least ten times. This chain links TRBV5-1 with TRBJ2-5; D remains ambiguous. Germline assignment: CDR1 SGHRS and CDR2 YFSETQ. This CDR3 region has 14 residues. With 4 bases removed from V and 2 bases from J, the gap between germline ends came to 12 bases. The CDR3 bases are TGCGCCAGCAGCCCGTTTACAGAACAAGAGACCCAGTACTTC. Its protein is CASSPFTEQETQYF.

This clonotype has only a few counts. This rearrangement joins TRBV13 to TRBJ2-5; D possibly corresponds to TRBD2 (5 bases). The CDR3 length is 13 residues. The V end lost 5 bases, the J end lost 0 bases, and 7 bases lay between the germline ends. Germline V CDR1 and CDR2: PRHDT, FYEKMQ (reference sequence). The CDR3 coding sequence is TGTGCCAGCAGCGCCGGGAACCAAGAGACCCAGTACTTC. It encodes CASSAGNQETQYF.

This clonotype has a count of ten or more. The J gene is TRBJ1-4, the V gene TRBV27; D remains ambiguous. The germline gives CDR1 MNHEY, CDR2 SMNVEV (reference sequence). The CDR3 length is 13 residues. The V and J ends lost 6 bases and 8 bases respectively, with 13 bases between them. The CDR3: CASRSGGGEKLFF. As DNA, the CDR3 is TGTGCCAGCAGATCGGGAGGCGGCGAAAAACTGTTTTTT. The complete variable domain, with remaining parts taken from reference TRBV27 and TRBJ1-4, reads EAQVTQNPRYLITVTGKKLTVTCSQNMNHEYMSWYRQDPGLGLRQIYYSMNVEVTDKGDVPEGYKVSRKEKRNFPLILESPSPNQTSLYFCASRSGGGEKLFFGSGTQLSVL.

This clonotype has ten or more counts. The V and J genes are TRBV19 and TRBJ2-3, with TRBD1 matching over 7 bases. V was clipped by 4 bases and J by 1 base; unmatched bases: 8. This CDR3 region has 16 residues. Per germline, CDR1 LNHDA and CDR2 SQIVND (reference sequence). The CDR3 region is CASSNERGLGTDTQYF. CDR3 nucleotides: TGTGCCAGTAGTAACGAAAGGGGGCTCGGCACAGATACGCAGTATTTT.

This clonotype came up many times. This sequence joins TRBV9 and TRBJ2-4; 10 bases match TRBD1. CDR1 is SGDLS and CDR2 is YYNGEE in the germline V gene. The length of the CDR3 is 17 residues. With V trimmed by 0 bases and J by 1 base, 4 bases remained unmatched. CDR3 in amino acids: CASSVAAGQGAKNIQYF. As DNA, the CDR3 is TGTGCCAGCAGCGTAGCCGCGGGACAGGGGGCCAAAAACATTCAGTACTTC.

This clonotype was recorded at least ten times. This rearrangement joins TRBV5-6 to TRBJ2-4, with D uncertain. Between the trimmed V and J ends, which lost 0 bases and 5 bases, there was a span of 12 bases. Germline V gives CDR1 SGHDT, CDR2 YYEEEE. The CDR3 contains 15 residues. The CDR3 sequence: CASSLVVDGENIQYF. The CDR3 DNA sequence: TGTGCCAGCAGCTTGGTCGTGGACGGAGAAAACATTCAGTACTTC.